This TCR beta chain comes out of a study of blood T cell repertoires in COVID-19. In the original analysis: Amplification with reference gene primers provided the estimates of nucleated cell counts. The method was immunoSEQ multiplex PCR; TCRdb's version includes in-frame clones alone and lacks a portion of them. V and J calls and clone size are copied from that table; D and trimming were computed from the DNA. The table shows tens of thousands of clones, with roughly 84% occurring only once. The CDR3 covers 14 residues. CDR1 and CDR2 from the germline V gene are LNHDA and SQIVND (reference sequence). Trimming removed 4 bases from V and 10 bases from J, with 19 bases in between.

The chain recombines TRBV19 with TRBJ1-1; D not resolved. The sample was peripheral blood. This receptor was taken from a human donor with active COVID-19. The donor label of this sample is uncertain. CDR3 nucleotide sequence: TGTGCCAGTAGTAAGGCGACCCTAACCTCGGGAGCTTTCTTT. Translated, it gives CASSKATLTSGAFF.